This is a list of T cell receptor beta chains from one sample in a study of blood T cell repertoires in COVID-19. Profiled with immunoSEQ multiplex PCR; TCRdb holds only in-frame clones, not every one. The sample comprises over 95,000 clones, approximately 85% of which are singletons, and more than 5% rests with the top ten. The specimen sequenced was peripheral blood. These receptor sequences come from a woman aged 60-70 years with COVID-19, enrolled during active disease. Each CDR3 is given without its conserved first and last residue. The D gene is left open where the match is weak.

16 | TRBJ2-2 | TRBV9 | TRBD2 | ASSVGWTSGGNTGELF
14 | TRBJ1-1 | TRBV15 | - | ATSREVGRANTEAF
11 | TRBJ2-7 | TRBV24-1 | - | ATSGTEGGEQY
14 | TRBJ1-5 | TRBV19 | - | ASSIVGAAGNQPQH
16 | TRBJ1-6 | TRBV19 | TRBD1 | ASTPGQGKGSYNSPLH
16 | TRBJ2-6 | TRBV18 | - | ASSPQATRLSGANVLT
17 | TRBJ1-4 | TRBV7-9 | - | ASSLADLKQGSTNEKLF
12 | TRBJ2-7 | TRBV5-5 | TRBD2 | ASSPGTSGHEQY
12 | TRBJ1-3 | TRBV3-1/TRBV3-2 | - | ASSQLPSGNTIY
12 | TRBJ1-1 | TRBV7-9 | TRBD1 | ASSTQGWNTEAF
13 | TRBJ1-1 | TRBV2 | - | ASSEKPGLGTEAF
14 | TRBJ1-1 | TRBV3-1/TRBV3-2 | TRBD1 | ASSPGTGDLNTEAF
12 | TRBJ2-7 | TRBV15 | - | ATSSGQPAYEQY
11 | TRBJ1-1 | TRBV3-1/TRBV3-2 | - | ASSYSVNTEAF
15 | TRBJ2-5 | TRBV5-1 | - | ASSLAAGAVITETQY
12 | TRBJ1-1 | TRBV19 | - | ASSIDPRPTEAF
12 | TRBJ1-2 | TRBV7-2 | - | ASSLGGVHYGYT
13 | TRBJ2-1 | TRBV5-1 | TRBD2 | ASSLSSGTSNEQF
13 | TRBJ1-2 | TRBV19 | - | ASSSPGQSNYGYT
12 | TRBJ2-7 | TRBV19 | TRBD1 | ASSIQDRAYEQY
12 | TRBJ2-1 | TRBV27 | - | ASRDGTQNYEQF
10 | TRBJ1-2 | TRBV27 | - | ASSGPFYGYT
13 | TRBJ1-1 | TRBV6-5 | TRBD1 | ASSYAGQANTEAF
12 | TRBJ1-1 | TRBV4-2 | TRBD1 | ASSQDQGGTEAF
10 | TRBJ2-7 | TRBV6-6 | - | ASSYSYYEQY
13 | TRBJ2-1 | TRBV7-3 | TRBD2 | ASSLDSGGAGEQF
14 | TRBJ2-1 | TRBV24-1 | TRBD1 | ATSEPQGQGHNEQF
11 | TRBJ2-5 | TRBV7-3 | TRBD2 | ASSRGGGETQY
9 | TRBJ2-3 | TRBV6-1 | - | ASSDHYTQY
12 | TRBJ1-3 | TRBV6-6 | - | ASSYDSSGNTIY
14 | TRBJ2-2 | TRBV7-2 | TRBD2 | ASSLQGGANTGELF
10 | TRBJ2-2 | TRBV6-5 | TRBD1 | ASSILTGGLF
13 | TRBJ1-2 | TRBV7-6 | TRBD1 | ASSLGGGQNYGYT
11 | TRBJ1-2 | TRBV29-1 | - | SVAGDGGYGYT
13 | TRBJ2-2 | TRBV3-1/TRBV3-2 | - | ASSPQEADTGELF
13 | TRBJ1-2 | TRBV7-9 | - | ASSLGNRVHYGYT
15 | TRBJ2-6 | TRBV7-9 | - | ASSFRSVYSGANVLT
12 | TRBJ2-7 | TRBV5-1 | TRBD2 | ASSYPREGYEQY
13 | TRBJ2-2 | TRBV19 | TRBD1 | ASRRQGANTGELF
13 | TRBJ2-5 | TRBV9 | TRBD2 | ASSSGGAEQETQY
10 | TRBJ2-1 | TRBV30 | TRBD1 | AWTGGPDEQF
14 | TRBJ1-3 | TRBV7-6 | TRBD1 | ASSPTGGYSGNTIY
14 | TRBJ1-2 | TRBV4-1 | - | ASSQEVGGDGYGYT
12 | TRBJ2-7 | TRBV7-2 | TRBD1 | ASSLLDRGGEQY
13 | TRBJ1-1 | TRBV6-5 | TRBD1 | ASRLVGQPNTEAF
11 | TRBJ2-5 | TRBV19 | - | ASSVDSQETQY
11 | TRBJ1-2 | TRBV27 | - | ASSSTVNYGYT
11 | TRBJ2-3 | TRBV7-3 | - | ASSLGAGDTQY
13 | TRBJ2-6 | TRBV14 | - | ASSQASSGANVLT
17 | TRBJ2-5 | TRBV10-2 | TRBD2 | ASSPWGLAGGLALETQY
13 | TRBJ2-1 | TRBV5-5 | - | ASSLGGVSYNEQF
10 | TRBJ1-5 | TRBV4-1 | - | ASSPRAGPQH
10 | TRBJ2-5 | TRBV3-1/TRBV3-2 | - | ASSPTGETQY
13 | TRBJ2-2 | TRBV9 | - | ASSVPAGKTGELF
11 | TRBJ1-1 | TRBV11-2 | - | ASSPGDWTEAF
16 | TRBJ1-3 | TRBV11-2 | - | ASSLDSWTASSGNTIY
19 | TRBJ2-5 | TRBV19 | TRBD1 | ASSGTGTGGIRASTQETQY
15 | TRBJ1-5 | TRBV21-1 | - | ASSTLGLTPSNQPQH
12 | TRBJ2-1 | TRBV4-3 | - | ASSQDRSYNEQF
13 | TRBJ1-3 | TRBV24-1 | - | ATSDGRGHSDTIY